The 15 T cell receptor beta chains below all came from one sample that was sequenced in a study of T cells in Graves' hyperthyroidism and ophthalmopathy. Amplified TCR beta CDR3 regions came from RNA transcripts. The TCR CDR3 first-round RT-PCR relied on the HTBI primer set. TCRdb processed the multiplex PCR reads anew with MiXCR; each CDR3 protein has one entry. Among around 500,000 distinct CDR3 sequences listed, under 15% were seen once. The sample taken for sequencing was blood. Receptors originate from a woman younger than 30 with Graves' hyperthyroidism.

This clonotype showed up just a few times. The chain couples TRBV4-1 to TRBJ2-2, with 8 bases that match TRBD2. This CDR3 is 17 amino acids long. The V segment lost 7 bases and the J segment 3 bases; nucleotides outside the gene matches: 13. CDR1 MGHRA and CDR2 YSYEKL come from the germline V gene. The CDR3 sequence is CASTSRKREMDTGELFF. CDR3 sequence (DNA): TGCGCCAGCACCTCAAGGAAGCGGGAGATGGACACCGGGGAGCTGTTTTTT.

This clonotype was picked up many times. The chain couples TRBV5-1 to TRBJ1-2; possibly TRBD1 for D (6 bases). CDR1 and CDR2 (germline): SGHRS, YFSETQ. The length of the CDR3 is 18 residues. V gave up 0 bases and J gave up 1 base, with 19 bases separating them. The CDR3 reads CASSLAGDRTKNNYGYTF. In DNA form, the CDR3 reads TGCGCCAGCAGCTTGGCGGGAGACAGGACAAAAAATAACTATGGCTACACCTTC.

The sample holds a few counts of this clonotype. A much larger clone lies one base from this, so it may be a read error. The chain carries TRBV6-5 and TRBJ1-3; possible D gene TRBD1, 5 bases. Germline assignment: CDR1 MNHEY and CDR2 SVGAGI. This CDR3 spans 16 amino acids. CDR3 DNA sequence: TGTGCCCGCAGTTACTCGGGGCTCCTCTCTGGAAACACCATATATTTT. Translation: CARSYSGLLSGNTIYF.

The gene calls are TRBV11-2 and TRBJ2-7; 8 bases agree with TRBD2. V shed 0 bases and J 4 bases; nucleotides not matched to a gene: 5. Per germline, CDR1 SGHAT and CDR2 FQNNGV. This CDR3 has 15 amino acids. The CDR3 reads CASSLEGLAGYEQYF. CDR3 bases: TGTGCCAGCAGCTTAGAGGGGTTAGCGGGGTACGAGCAGTACTTC.

This clonotype was observed many times. Germline and junction disagree at one end, which may indicate a read error. The chain combines TRBV6-1 with TRBJ1-1; D gene uncertain. Germline V gives CDR1 MNHNS, CDR2 SASEGT. The CDR3 totals 13 residues. CDR3 DNA: TGTGCCAGCAATGCAGTTATGAACACTAAAGCTTTCTTT. It encodes CASNAVMNTKAFF.

This clonotype appeared a few times. V is TRBV5-1 and J is TRBJ2-7, with a possible D match to TRBD2 (6 bases). V was shortened by 4 bases and J by 1 base, with 15 bases between the two germline ends. The V gene's germline CDR1 is SGHRS and CDR2 YFSETQ. The CDR3 is 15 amino acids. CDR3 DNA sequence: TGCGCCAGCAGCCCCCCGGGACTTCTTTCCTACGAGCAGTACTTC. It codes for CASSPPGLLSYEQYF.

The chain is built from TRBV19 and TRBJ1-2; weak D call: TRBD1 (5 bases). The CDR3 length is 15 residues. V lost 10 bases and J lost 6, with 24 bases in between. Per the germline V gene, CDR1 is LNHDA and CDR2 is SQIVND (reference sequence). CDR3: CATRMQGDKPDGYTF. The CDR3 DNA sequence: TGTGCCACCCGAATGCAGGGAGACAAACCCGATGGCTACACCTTC.

This clonotype was counted once. A much bigger clone sits one base away, suggesting this may be a read error. The V and J genes are TRBV12-3 or TRBV12-4 and TRBJ2-4, with TRBD1 matching 7 bases. The CDR3 has 13 amino acids. Germline trimming cut 6 bases from V and 7 bases from J; bases unmatched to any gene: 6. DNA of the CDR3: TGTGCCAGCAGGACCGACAGGGATAACATTCAGTACTTC. Protein product: CASRTDRDNIQYF.

This chain uses TRBV10-3 with TRBJ2-2; TRBD2 agrees at 7 bases. Trimming removed 11 bases from V and 8 bases from J; junction bases left unmatched: 14. CDR3 size: 14 residues. Germline V lookup: CDR1 ENHRY, CDR2 SYGVKD. Written as DNA, the CDR3 is TGTGCCCTTCGTCGGGGGGAAGGAAGGGGGGAGCTGTTTTTT. Translation gives CALRRGEGRGELFF.

This clonotype was found many times. The genes are TRBV15 and TRBJ1-1; the match to TRBD1 covers 10 bases. Germline trimming cut 0 bases from V and 11 bases from J; bases unmatched to any gene: 9. The CDR3 sequence is 15 residues long. Germline V CDR1 and CDR2: LNHNV, YYDKDF (reference sequence). The CDR3 coding sequence is TGTGCCACCAGCAGAGATAGCCGGGACAGGGGTTCGGCTTTCTTT. Translating gives CATSRDSRDRGSAFF. Combining the CDR3 with reference TRBV15 and TRBJ1-1 gives the whole variable domain DAMVIQNPRYQVTQFGKPVTLSCSQTLNHNVMYWYQQKSSQAPKLLFHYYDKDFNNEADTPDNFQSRRPNTSFCFLDIRSPGLGDTAMYLCATSRDSRDRGSAFFGQGTRLTVV.

This clonotype was found a few times. The CDR3 nucleotides read TGTGCCAGCAGCCCACTAGCGAATACGCAGTATTTT. Its translation is CASSPLANTQYF. This chain connects TRBV16 to TRBJ2-3, with 7 bases lining up with TRBD2. Germline CDR1 is KGHSY and CDR2 is FQNENV. The CDR3 loop spans 12 amino acids. Trimming removed 4 bases from V and 7 bases from J; junction bases left unmatched: 2.

About this clonotype: A much more abundant neighbour one base away suggests this may be a read error. This likely comes from a read error, as the CDR3 has no conserved phenylalanine or tryptophan at its end. J is TRBJ2-6 and V is TRBV29-1; D not resolved. The CDR3 is made up of 13 amino acids. The germline V gene has CDR1 SQVTM and CDR2 ANQGSEA. V lost 6 bases and J lost 0, with 6 bases in between. The CDR3 protein is CSVADSGANVLTS. In nucleotides, the CDR3 is TGCAGCGTCGCAGACTCTGGGGCCAACGTCCTGACTTCC.

This clonotype showed up many times. The chain joins TRBV12-3 or TRBV12-4 to TRBJ2-1; 10 bases agree with TRBD2. V dropped 2 bases and J dropped 9; count of bases not matched to a gene: 16. The CDR3 has 18 amino acids. CDR3 sequence reads: CASSLNFGLAGDCGEQFF. CDR3 coding DNA: TGTGCCAGCAGTTTAAATTTCGGGCTAGCGGGAGATTGCGGTGAGCAGTTCTTC.

This clonotype was seen more than once but under ten times. V usage is TRBV6-5 and J usage is TRBJ2-7, with TRBD2 identical over 13 bases. Germline-derived CDR1 and CDR2 are MNHEY and SVGAGI. This CDR3 has 16 residues. The ends lost 0 bases at V and 2 bases at J; junction bases unmatched: 1. For the CDR3, the DNA is TGTGCCAGCAGTTACTCGGGGACTAGCGGGGCCTACGAGCAGTACTTC. It translates to CASSYSGTSGAYEQYF.

In its sample, this clonotype was seen many times. The chain carries TRBV12-3 or TRBV12-4 and TRBJ2-5, with 7 bases matching TRBD2. The CDR3 is 14 amino acids. The V segment lost 6 bases and the J segment 7 bases; nucleotides outside the gene matches: 11. CDR3 region: CASRPTLGEGTQYF. CDR3 DNA sequence: TGTGCCAGCAGACCTACCCTCGGGGAGGGGACCCAGTACTTC.